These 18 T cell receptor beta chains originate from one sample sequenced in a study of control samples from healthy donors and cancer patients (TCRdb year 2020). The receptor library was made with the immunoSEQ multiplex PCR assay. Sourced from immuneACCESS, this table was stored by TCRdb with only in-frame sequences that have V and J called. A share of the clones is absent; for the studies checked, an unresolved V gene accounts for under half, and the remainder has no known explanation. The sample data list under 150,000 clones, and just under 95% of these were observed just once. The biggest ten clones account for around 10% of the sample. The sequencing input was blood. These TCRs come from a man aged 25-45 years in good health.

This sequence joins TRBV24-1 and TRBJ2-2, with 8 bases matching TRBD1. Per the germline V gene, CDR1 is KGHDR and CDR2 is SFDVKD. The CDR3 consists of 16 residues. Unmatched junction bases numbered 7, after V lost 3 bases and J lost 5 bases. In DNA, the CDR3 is TGTGCCACCAGTGATCCGGGAGACAGGGGAACCGGGGAGCTGTTTTTT. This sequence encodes CATSDPGDRGTGELFF.

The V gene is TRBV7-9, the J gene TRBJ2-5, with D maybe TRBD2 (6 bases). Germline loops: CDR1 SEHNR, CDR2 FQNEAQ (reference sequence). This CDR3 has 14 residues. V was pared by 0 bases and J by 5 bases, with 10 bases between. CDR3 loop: CASSLAGLRETQYF. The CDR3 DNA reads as TGTGCCAGCAGCTTAGCGGGACTCCGGGAGACCCAGTACTTC.

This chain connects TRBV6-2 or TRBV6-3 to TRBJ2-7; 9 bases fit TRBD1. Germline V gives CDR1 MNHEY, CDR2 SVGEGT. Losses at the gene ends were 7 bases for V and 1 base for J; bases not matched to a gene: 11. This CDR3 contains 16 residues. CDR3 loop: CASTPRDRVRSYEQYF. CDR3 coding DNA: TGTGCCAGCACCCCCAGGGACAGGGTAAGGTCCTACGAGCAGTACTTC.

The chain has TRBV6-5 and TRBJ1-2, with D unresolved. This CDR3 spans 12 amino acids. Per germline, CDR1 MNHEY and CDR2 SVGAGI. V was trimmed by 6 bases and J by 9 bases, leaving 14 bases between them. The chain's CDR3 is CASRTRQSRYTF. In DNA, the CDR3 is TGTGCCAGCAGAACGAGGCAAAGTCGCTACACCTTC.

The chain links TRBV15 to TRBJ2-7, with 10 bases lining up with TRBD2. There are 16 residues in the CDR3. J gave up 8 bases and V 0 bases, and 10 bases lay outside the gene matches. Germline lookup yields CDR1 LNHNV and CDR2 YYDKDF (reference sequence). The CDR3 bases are TGTGCCACCAGCAGAGATACTAGCGGGAACTTTATGAAGCAGTACTTC. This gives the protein CATSRDTSGNFMKQYF.

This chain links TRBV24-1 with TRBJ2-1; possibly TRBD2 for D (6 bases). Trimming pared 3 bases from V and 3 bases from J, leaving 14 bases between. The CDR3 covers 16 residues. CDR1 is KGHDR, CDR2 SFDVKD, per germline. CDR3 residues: CATSDSGAGNYNEQFF. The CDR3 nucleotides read TGTGCCACCAGTGATAGTGGGGCGGGAAACTACAATGAGCAGTTCTTC.

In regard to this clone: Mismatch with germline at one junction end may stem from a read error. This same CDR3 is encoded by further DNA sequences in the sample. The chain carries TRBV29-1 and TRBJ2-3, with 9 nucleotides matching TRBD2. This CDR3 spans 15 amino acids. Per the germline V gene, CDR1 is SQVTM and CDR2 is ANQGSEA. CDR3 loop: CSVRPGLASPDTQYF. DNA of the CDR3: TGTAGCGTTCGACCGGGACTAGCTAGCCCAGATACGCAGTATTTT.

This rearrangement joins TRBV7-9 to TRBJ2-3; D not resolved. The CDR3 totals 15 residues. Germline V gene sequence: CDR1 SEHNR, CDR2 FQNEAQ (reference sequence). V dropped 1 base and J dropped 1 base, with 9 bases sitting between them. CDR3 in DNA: TGTGCCAGCAGCTTAGTTTCGGCTGGCACAGATACGCAGTATTTT. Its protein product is CASSLVSAGTDTQYF.

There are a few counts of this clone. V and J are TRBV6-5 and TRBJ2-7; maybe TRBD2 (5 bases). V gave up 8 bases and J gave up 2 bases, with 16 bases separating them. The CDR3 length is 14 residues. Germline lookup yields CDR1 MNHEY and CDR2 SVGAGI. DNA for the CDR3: TGTGCCAGCGGCAGGAGGAGATCGACCTACGAGCAGTACTTC. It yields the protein CASGRRRSTYEQYF.

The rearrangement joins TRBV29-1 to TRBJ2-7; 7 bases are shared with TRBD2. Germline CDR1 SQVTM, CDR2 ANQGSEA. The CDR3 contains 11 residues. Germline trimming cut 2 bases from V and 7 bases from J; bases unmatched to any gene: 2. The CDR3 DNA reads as TGCAGCGTTGAAACAGCGGGGGAGCAGTACTTC. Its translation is CSVETAGEQYF.

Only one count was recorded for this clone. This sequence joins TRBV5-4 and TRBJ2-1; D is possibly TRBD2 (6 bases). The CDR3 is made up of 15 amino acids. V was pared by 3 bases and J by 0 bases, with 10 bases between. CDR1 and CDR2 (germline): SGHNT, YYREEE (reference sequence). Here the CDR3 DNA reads TGTGCCAGCAGCTCCCTAGCGAGCTCCTACAATGAGCAGTTCTTC. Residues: CASSSLASSYNEQFF.

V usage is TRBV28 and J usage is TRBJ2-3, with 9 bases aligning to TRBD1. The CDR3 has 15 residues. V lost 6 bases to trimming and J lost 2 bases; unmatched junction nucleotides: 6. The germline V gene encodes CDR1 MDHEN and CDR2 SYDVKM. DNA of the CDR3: TGTGCCAGCAGCCCCGGGACAGGGTTCACAGATACGCAGTATTTT. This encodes CASSPGTGFTDTQYF.

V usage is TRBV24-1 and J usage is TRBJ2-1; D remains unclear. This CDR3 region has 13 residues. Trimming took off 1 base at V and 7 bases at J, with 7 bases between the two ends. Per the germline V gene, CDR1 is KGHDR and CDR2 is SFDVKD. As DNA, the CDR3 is TGTGCCACCAGTGATTTTTCCGGGAATGAGCAGTTCTTC. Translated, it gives CATSDFSGNEQFF.

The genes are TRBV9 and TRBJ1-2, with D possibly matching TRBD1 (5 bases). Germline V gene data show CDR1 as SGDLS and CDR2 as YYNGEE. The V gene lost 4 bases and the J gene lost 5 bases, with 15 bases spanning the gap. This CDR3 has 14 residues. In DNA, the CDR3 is TGTGCCAGCAGCTACCGGGGGGTAGGGTATGGCTACACCTTC. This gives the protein CASSYRGVGYGYTF. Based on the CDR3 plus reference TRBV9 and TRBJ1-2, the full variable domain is DSGVTQTPKHLITATGQRVTLRCSPRSGDLSVYWYQQSLDQGLQFLIQYYNGEERAKGNILERFSAQQFPDLHSELNLSSLELGDSALYFCASSYRGVGYGYTFGSGTRLTVV.

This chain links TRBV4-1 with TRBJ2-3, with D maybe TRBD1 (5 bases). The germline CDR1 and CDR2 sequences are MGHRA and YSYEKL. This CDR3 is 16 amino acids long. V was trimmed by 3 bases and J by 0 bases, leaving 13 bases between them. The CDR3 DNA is TGCGCCAGCAGCCAGGACACCGGGTCAAGCACAGATACGCAGTATTTT. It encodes CASSQDTGSSTDTQYF.

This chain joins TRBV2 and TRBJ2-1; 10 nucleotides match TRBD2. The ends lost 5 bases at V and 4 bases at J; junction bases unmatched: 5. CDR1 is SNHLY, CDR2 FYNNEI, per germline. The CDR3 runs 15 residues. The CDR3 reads CASSRLAGAYNEQFF. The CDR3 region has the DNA TGTGCCAGCAGTCGGCTAGCGGGAGCATACAATGAGCAGTTCTTC.

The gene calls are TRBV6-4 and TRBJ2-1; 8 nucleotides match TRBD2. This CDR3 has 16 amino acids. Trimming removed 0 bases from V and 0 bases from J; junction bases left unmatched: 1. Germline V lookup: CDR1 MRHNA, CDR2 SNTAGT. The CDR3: CASSDSSGSSYNEQFF. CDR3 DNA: TGTGCCAGCAGTGACTCGAGCGGGAGCTCCTACAATGAGCAGTTCTTC.

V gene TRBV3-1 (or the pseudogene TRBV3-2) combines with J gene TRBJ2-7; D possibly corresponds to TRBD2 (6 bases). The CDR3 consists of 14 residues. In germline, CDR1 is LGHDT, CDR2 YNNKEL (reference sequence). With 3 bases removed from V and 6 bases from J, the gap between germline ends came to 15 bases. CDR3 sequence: CASSQLPGVGEQYF. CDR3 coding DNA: TGTGCCAGCAGCCAGCTACCGGGAGTGGGCGAGCAGTACTTC.